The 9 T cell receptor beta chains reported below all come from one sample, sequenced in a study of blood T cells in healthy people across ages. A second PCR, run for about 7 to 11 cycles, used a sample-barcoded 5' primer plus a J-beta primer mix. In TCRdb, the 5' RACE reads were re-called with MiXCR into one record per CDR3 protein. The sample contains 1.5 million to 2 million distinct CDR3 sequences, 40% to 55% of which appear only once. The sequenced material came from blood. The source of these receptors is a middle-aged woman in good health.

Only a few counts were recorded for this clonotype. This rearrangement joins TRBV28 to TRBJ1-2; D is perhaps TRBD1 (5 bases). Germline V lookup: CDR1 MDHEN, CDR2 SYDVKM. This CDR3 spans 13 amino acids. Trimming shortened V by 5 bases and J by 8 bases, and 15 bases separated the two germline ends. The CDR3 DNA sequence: TGTGCCAGCAGTCACCAGGGACCAAGGGGCTACACCTTC. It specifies CASSHQGPRGYTF.

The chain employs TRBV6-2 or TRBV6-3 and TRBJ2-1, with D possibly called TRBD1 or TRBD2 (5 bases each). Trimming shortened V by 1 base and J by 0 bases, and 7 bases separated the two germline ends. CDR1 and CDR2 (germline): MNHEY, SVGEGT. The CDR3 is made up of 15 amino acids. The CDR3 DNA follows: TGTGCCAGCAGTTACTGGGGGAGCTCCTACAATGAGCAGTTCTTC. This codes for CASSYWGSSYNEQFF.

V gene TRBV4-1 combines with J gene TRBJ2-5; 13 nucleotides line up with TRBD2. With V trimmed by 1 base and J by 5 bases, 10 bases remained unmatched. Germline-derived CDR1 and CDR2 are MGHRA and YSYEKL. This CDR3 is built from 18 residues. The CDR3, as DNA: TGCGCCAGCAGCCAAGGTGGACTAGCGGGGGTCTGGGGGGAGACCCAGTACTTC. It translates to CASSQGGLAGVWGETQYF.

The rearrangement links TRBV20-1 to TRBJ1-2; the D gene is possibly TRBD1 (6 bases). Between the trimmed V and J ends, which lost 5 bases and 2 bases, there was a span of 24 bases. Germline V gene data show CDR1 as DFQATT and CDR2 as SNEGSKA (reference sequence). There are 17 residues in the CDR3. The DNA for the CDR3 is TGCAGTGCTTTTCAAAGACAGGACCCCGGTCGGAACTATGGCTACACCTTC. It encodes CSAFQRQDPGRNYGYTF.

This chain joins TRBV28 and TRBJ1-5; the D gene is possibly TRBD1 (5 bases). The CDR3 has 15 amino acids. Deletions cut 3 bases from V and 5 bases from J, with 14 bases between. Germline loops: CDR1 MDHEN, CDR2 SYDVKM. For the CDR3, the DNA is TGTGCCAGCAGTTTTGGTATCAGAGGGGATCAGCCCCAGCATTTT. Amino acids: CASSFGIRGDQPQHF.

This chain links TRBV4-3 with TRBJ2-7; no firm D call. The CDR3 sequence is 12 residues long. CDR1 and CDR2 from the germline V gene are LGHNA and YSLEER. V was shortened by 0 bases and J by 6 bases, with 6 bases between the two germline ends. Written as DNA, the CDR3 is TGCGCCAGCAGCCAAGACGGGCTCGAGCAGTACTTC. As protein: CASSQDGLEQYF.

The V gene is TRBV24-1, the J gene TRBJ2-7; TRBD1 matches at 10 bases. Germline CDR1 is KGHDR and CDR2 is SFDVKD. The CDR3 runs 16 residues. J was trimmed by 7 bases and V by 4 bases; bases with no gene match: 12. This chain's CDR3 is CATSDSGTGDRHEQYF. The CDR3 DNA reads TGTGCCACCAGTGACTCCGGGACAGGGGATCGGCATGAGCAGTACTTC.

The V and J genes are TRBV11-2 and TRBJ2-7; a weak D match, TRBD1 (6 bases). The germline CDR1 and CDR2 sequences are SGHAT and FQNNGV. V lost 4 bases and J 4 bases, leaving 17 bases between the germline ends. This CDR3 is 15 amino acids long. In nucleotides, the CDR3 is TGTGCCAGCAGCTCGGGGACACTCTGGGGATACGAGCAGTACTTC. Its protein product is CASSSGTLWGYEQYF.

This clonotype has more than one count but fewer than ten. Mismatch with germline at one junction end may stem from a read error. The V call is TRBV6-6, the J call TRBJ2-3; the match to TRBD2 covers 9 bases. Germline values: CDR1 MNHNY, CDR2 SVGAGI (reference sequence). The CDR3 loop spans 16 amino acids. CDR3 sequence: CASSYSGLASTDTQYF. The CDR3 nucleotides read TGCGCCAGCAGCTACTCGGGACTAGCTAGCACAGATACGCAGTATTTT.